This paragraph reports one T cell receptor beta chain. The data were taken from a study of PD-L1 blockade in urothelial cancer. Time point specified: peripheral blood 6 weeks after treatment start. Trimming shortened V by 2 bases and J by 7 bases, and 9 bases separated the two germline ends. Germline V CDR1 and CDR2: MNHEY, SVGAGI. CDR3 length: 13 amino acids. Produced via immunoSEQ multiplex PCR; TCRdb's table is partial and in-frame only. The sample holds under 40,000 clones, roughly nine tenths seen once. The rearrangement joins TRBV6-5 to TRBJ1-5; D not certain. This clonotype originated in a man older than 75 with urothelial cancer. Sequenced material: PBMCs, taken around atezolizumab (anti-PD-L1) treatment. CDR3 DNA sequence: TGTGCCAGCAGTTACCAAATCGGGCAGCCCCAGCATTTT. Protein: CASSYQIGQPQHF.